This paragraph covers one TCR beta chain sequence. Antigen unknown. These data are taken from a study of CD8 T cells in ankylosing spondylitis. Points from the study as a whole: Within ankylosing spondylitis blood, a TCR beta motif made up of several highly homologous variants appeared to be characteristic.

TCRdb reprocessed the 5' RACE reads via MiXCR and lists one record per CDR3 protein. The sample includes about 260,000 distinct CDR3 sequences, over 15% of them seen just once. The germline V gene encodes CDR1 SGHTA and CDR2 FQGTGA. Trimming at V came to 0 bases and at J to 3 bases, leaving 5 bases not matched to a gene. The length of the CDR3 is 16 residues. The origin of this receptor is a male donor with ankylosing spondylitis or in good health (not recorded which). What was sequenced was blood, either unsorted or a sorted T cell fraction (not recorded which). The chain recombines TRBV7-3 with TRBJ1-2, with 9 bases fitting TRBD1. The CDR3 DNA is TGTGCCAGCAGCTTAACCCACAGGGGGCCCTACTATGGCTACACCTTC. This encodes CASSLTHRGPYYGYTF. Variable domain in full (rest from reference TRBV7-3 and TRBJ1-2): GAGVSQTPSNKVTEKGKYVELRCDPISGHTALYWYRQSLGQGPEFLIYFQGTGAADDSGLPNDRFFAVRPEGSVSTLKIQRTERGDSAVYLCASSLTHRGPYYGYTFGSGTRLTVV.